This TCR beta chain is drawn from a study of vaccination effects on CD4 cells after COVID-19. Viral peptide pools were used in the ViraFEST assay to expand antigen-specific CD4+ T cells, and sequencing came afterward. Scientists isolated CD4+ T cells after a roughly 10-day culture period ended. The study found no prior SARS-CoV-2 infection in the vaccine recipients, who tested negative for nucleocapsid antibodies. The assay was immunoSEQ multiplex PCR, and TCRdb's table has in-frame clones only and misses some. This sample has 74,000 or so clones, with about 80% found just once. The V end lost 4 bases, the J end lost 7 bases, and 8 bases lay between the germline ends. This CDR3 contains 13 residues. Germline V gene data show CDR1 as SGHTA and CDR2 as FQGNSA. This clone was counted between two and nine times. The antigen is unknown. Other DNA sequences in this specimen translate into the identical CDR3.

The sample in question was CD4+ T cells from PBMCs cultured with SARS-CoV-2 spike peptides, obtained before COVID-19 vaccination. The clonotype was recovered from a human donor who received a COVID-19 vaccine. The chain carries TRBV7-2 and TRBJ1-6; D unresolved. CDR3 loop: CASSSVANSPLHF. CDR3 sequence (DNA): TGTGCCAGCAGCTCCGTGGCCAATTCACCCCTCCACTTT.